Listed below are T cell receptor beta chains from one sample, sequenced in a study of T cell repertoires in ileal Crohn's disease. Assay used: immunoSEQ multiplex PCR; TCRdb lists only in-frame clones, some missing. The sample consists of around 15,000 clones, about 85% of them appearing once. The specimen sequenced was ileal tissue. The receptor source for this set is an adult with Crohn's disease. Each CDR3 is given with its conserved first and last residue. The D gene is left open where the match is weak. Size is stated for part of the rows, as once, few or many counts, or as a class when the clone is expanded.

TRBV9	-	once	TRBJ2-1	CASSVAEVNEQFF
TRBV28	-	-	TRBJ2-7	CASSLGGSGYEQYF
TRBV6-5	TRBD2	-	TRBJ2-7	CASSYSSGGAYEQYF
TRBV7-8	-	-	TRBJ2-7	CASRSVPGGDEQYF
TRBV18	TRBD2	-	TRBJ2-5	CASSPRRGDQETQYF
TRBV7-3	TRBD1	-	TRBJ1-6	CASSLIWLEGDRGNSPLHF
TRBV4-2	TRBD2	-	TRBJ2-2	CASSPSGTSGAGELFF
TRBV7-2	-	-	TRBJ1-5	CASSLRYGNQPQHF
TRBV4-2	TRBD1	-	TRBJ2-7	CASSPGQGGYEQYF
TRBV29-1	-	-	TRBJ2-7	CSVLGGASYEQYF
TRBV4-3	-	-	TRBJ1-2	CASSQGRGSGYGYTF
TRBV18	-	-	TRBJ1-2	CASSPGGESGYGYTF
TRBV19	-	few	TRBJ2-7	CASSITNSYEQYF
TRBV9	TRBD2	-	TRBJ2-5	CASSADHSGRETQYF
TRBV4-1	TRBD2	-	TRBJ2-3	CASSQEVLAGRTDTQYF
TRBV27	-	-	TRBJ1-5	CASSPRTASNQPQHF
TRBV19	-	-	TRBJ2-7	CASSLRARGEQYF
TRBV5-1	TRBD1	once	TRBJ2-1	CASSSRQGKGEQFF
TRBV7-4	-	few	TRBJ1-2	CASLEQGAGYTF
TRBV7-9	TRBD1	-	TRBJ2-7	CASSSAGQVDEQYF
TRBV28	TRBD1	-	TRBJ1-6	CASSLGQVGSPLHF
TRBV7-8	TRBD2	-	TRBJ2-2	CAARGRANTGELFF
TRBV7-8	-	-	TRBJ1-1	CASSPIYRNTEAFF
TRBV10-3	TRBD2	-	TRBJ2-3	CAISFSGRAGDTQYF
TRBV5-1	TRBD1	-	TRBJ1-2	CASSTGQGNYGYTF
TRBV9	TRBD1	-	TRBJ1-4	CASSVGQGYEKLFF
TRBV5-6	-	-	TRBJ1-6	CASSLARQALSHF
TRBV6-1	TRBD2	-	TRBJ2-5	CASSEALRGGRQETQYF
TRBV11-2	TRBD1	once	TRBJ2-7	CASSPARQGRSSYEQYF
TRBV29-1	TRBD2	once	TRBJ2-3	CSLREGGSDTQYF